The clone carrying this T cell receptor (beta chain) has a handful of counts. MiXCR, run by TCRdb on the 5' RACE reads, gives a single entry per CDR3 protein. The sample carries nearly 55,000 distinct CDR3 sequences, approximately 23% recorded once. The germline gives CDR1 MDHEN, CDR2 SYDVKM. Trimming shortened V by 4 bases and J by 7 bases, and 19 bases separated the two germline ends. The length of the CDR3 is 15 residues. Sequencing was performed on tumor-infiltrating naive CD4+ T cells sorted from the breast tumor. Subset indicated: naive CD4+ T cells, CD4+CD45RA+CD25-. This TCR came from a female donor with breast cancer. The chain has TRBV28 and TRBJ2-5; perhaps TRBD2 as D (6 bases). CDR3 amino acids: CASSSASLFGGTQYF. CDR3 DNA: TGTGCCAGCAGTTCCGCGTCGTTGTTCGGGGGGACCCAGTACTTC. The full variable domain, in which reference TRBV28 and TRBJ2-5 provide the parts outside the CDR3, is DVKVTQSSRYLVKRTGEKVFLECVQDMDHENMFWYRQDPGLGLRLIYFSYDVKMKEKGDIPEGYSVSREKKERFSLILESASTNQTSMYLCASSSASLFGGTQYFGPGTRLLVL.